This entry lists 14 T cell receptor beta chains sequenced from one sample in a study of cytomegalovirus exposure and HLA in healthy donors. The assay was immunoSEQ multiplex PCR, and TCRdb's table has in-frame clones only and misses some. The table has approximately 71,000 clones, about 94% seen once. Sequenced material: PBMCs. These receptors were obtained from a woman aged 18-30 years in good health and CMV-seronegative.

In nucleotides, the CDR3 is TGTGCCAGCAGCGTAGACGGAGGCGCAGATACGCAGTATTTT. This translates into CASSVDGGADTQYF. The chain has TRBV9 and TRBJ2-3; a weak D match, TRBD2 (5 bases). CDR1 is SGDLS and CDR2 is YYNGEE in the germline V gene. CDR3 size: 14 residues. V gave up 0 bases and J gave up 4 bases, with 9 bases separating them.

This clone has just one count. This sequence joins TRBV7-3 and TRBJ2-2; possibly TRBD1 for D (5 bases). The CDR3 runs 13 residues. Trimming removed 8 bases from V and 5 bases from J, with 12 bases in between. Germline lookup yields CDR1 SGHTA and CDR2 FQGTGA. CDR3 sequence: CASGRGKTGELFF. CDR3 nucleotide sequence: TGTGCCAGCGGAAGGGGTAAAACCGGGGAGCTGTTTTTT.

V gene TRBV6-5 combines with J gene TRBJ2-7; TRBD2 matches 14 bases. Germline assignment: CDR1 MNHEY and CDR2 SVGAGI. There are 16 residues in the CDR3. V was clipped by 0 bases and J by 5 bases; unmatched bases: 3. This chain's CDR3 is CASSYSGTSGGHEQYF. In DNA form, the CDR3 reads TGTGCCAGCAGTTACTCCGGGACTAGCGGGGGCCACGAGCAGTACTTC.

This clone showed up just once. The V gene is TRBV7-6, the J gene TRBJ1-3; TRBD1 might be the D (5 bases). CDR1 is SGHVS and CDR2 is FNYEAQ in the germline V gene. The ends were cut back, 0 bases at V and 3 bases at J, with 9 bases in the middle. This CDR3 region has 15 residues. Here the CDR3 reads CASSLAVQGGNTIYF. The DNA of the CDR3 is TGTGCCAGCAGCTTAGCGGTCCAGGGTGGAAACACCATATATTTT.

The chain couples TRBV18 to TRBJ2-7, with D possibly being TRBD1 (6 bases). This CDR3 has 14 amino acids. The germline gives CDR1 KGHSH, CDR2 LQKENI. The V and J ends lost 6 bases and 7 bases respectively, with 19 bases between them. The CDR3 region is CASSHTGIPWEQYF. The CDR3 DNA follows: TGTGCCAGCTCGCATACAGGGATCCCCTGGGAGCAGTACTTC. The full variable domain, in which reference TRBV18 and TRBJ2-7 provide the parts outside the CDR3, is NAGVMQNPRHLVRRRGQEARLRCSPMKGHSHVYWYRQLPEEGLKFMVYLQKENIIDESGMPKERFSAEFPKEGPSILRIQQVVRGDSAAYFCASSHTGIPWEQYFGPGTRLTVT.

The chain couples TRBV19 to TRBJ1-1; 9 nucleotides line up with TRBD1. The CDR3 covers 15 residues. Unmatched junction bases numbered 6, after V lost 4 bases and J lost 3 bases. Germline assignment: CDR1 LNHDA and CDR2 SQIVND (reference sequence). The CDR3 region has the DNA TGTGCCAGTAGTACATTACAGGGGGCGGACACTGAAGCTTTCTTT. It encodes CASSTLQGADTEAFF.

The rearrangement joins TRBV4-3 to TRBJ1-4; no clear D gene. The CDR3 consists of 14 residues. The ends were cut back, 1 base at V and 7 bases at J, with 10 bases in the middle. The germline V gene has CDR1 LGHNA and CDR2 YSLEER. The CDR3 is CASSQAAGGEKLFF. The CDR3 bases are TGCGCCAGCAGCCAAGCGGCGGGAGGTGAAAAACTGTTTTTT.

The chain carries TRBV6-1 and TRBJ1-4, with TRBD1 as a possible D gene (5 bases). V lost 6 bases, J lost 5 bases, and 10 bases lay in between. Germline V gives CDR1 MNHNS, CDR2 SASEGT. The CDR3 is 13 amino acids. The DNA of the CDR3 is TGTGCCAGCAGGCTACACAGGAATGAAAAACTGTTTTTT. It is translated as CASRLHRNEKLFF.

The chain uses TRBV5-1 and TRBJ2-1; D not resolved. With 4 bases removed from V and 0 bases from J, the gap between germline ends came to 5 bases. There are 13 residues in the CDR3. Germline loops: CDR1 SGHRS, CDR2 YFSETQ. The CDR3 sequence is CASSPGSYNEQFF. The CDR3 bases are TGCGCCAGCAGCCCCGGCTCCTACAATGAGCAGTTCTTC.

This clone occurred once. The chain couples TRBV6-1 to TRBJ2-5; D remains ambiguous. Germline CDR1 MNHNS, CDR2 SASEGT. CDR3 length: 15 residues. Trimming left V 7 bases short and J 3 bases short, with 18 bases between. CDR3 protein: CASTRRAGLEETQYF. The CDR3 nucleotides are TGTGCCAGCACCCGCCGCGCAGGCCTCGAAGAGACCCAGTACTTC.

The rearrangement uses TRBV15 and TRBJ2-3, with 9 bases matching TRBD2. V shed 0 bases, J shed 6 bases, and the junction held 7 bases outside the gene matches. The CDR3 has 16 amino acids. Per germline, CDR1 LNHNV and CDR2 YYDKDF (reference sequence). As DNA, the CDR3 is TGTGCCACCAGCAGAGATCCGGGACTAGCAACCGATACGCAGTATTTT. Translation: CATSRDPGLATDTQYF.

The rearrangement uses TRBV27 and TRBJ2-1; the match to TRBD2 covers 9 bases. With 1 base clipped from V and 3 bases from J, the junction kept 4 bases outside the gene matches. This CDR3 is built from 16 residues. Per germline, CDR1 MNHEY and CDR2 SMNVEV (reference sequence). CDR3 loop: CASSLLAGGVYNEQFF. The DNA of the CDR3 is TGTGCCAGCAGTTTATTGGCGGGAGGGGTCTACAATGAGCAGTTCTTC.

The chain uses TRBV28 and TRBJ2-7; 9 bases map to TRBD2. The CDR3 totals 15 residues. The germline CDR1 and CDR2 sequences are MDHEN and SYDVKM. The ends lost 6 bases at V and 5 bases at J; junction bases unmatched: 11. As DNA, the CDR3 is TGTGCCAGCAGAGAACCGGGACTAGCTTACCACGAGCAGTACTTC. Residues: CASREPGLAYHEQYF.

As concerns this clone: Germline is not matched at one junction end, which may reflect a read error. The chain has TRBV2 and TRBJ1-4, with 8 bases matching TRBD1. Germline CDR1 reads SNHLY; CDR2 reads FYNNEI. The CDR3 has 14 amino acids. The CDR3 nucleotides are TGTGCCAGCAGGGAAGGGACAGGTAGTGGAAAACTGTTTTTT. It specifies CASREGTGSGKLFF.